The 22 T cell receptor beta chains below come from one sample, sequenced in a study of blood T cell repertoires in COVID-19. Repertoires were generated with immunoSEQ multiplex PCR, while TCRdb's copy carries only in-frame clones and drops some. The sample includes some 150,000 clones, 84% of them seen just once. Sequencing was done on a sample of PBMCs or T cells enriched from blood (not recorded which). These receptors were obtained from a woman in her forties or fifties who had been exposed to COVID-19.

CDR3: CASSGLLAGPPLYEQYF. The CDR3 DNA sequence: TGCGCCAGCAGTGGACTTCTAGCGGGACCGCCCCTCTACGAGCAGTACTTC. The chain recombines TRBV10-2 with TRBJ2-7; 9 positions match TRBD2. Germline V gene sequence: CDR1 WSHSY, CDR2 SAAADI. The CDR3 loop spans 17 amino acids. Unmatched junction bases numbered 13, after V lost 4 bases and J lost 3 bases.

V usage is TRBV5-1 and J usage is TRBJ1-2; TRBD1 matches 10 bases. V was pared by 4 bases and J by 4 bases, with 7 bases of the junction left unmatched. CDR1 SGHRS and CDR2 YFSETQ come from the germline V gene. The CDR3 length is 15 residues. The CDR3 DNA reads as TGCGCCAGCAGCCCCCGGACAGGGGGGCTCTATGGCTACACCTTC. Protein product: CASSPRTGGLYGYTF. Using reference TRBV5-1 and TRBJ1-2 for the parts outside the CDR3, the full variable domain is KAGVTQTPRYLIKTRGQQVTLSCSPISGHRSVSWYQQTPGQGLQFLFEYFSETQRNKGNFPGRFSGRQFSNSRSEMNVSTLELGDSALYLCASSPRTGGLYGYTFGSGTRLTVV.

CDR3 nucleotides: TGTGCCAGCAGTGATCCTAACACCGGGATACGGGGTGAGCAGTTCTTC. Translation: CASSDPNTGIRGEQFF. The V and J genes are TRBV25-1 and TRBJ2-1; possible D gene TRBD2, 5 bases. The CDR3 is 16 amino acids. The V and J ends lost 3 bases and 9 bases respectively, with 21 bases between them. The germline gives CDR1 MGHDK, CDR2 SYGVNS. The full variable domain, in which reference TRBV25-1 and TRBJ2-1 provide the parts outside the CDR3, is EADIYQTPRYLVIGTGKKITLECSQTMGHDKMYWYQQDPGMELHLIHYSYGVNSTEKGDLSSESTVSRIRTEHFPLTLESARPSHTSQYLCASSDPNTGIRGEQFFGPGTRLTVL.

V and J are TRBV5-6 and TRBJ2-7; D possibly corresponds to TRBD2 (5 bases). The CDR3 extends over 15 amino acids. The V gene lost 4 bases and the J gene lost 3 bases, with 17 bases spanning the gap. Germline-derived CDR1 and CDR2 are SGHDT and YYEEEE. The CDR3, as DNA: TGTGCCAGCAGCGAGTTGGCGGGCTCACGCTACGAGCAGTACTTC. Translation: CASSELAGSRYEQYF.

The CDR3 spells CASSVSHLVAGANVLTF. Written as DNA, the CDR3 is TGTGCCAGCAGCGTTTCCCATTTAGTAGCTGGGGCCAACGTCCTGACTTTC. This rearrangement joins TRBV9 to TRBJ2-6; D gene ambiguous. V was pared by 2 bases and J by 2 bases, with 14 bases between. The CDR3 spans 17 residues. The germline gives CDR1 SGDLS, CDR2 YYNGEE.

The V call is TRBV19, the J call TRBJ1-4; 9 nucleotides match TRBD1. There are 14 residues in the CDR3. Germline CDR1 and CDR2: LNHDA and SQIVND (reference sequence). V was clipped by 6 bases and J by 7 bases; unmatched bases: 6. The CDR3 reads CASRRGTGTEKLFF. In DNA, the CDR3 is TGTGCCAGTAGGAGGGGGACAGGGACTGAAAAACTGTTTTTT.

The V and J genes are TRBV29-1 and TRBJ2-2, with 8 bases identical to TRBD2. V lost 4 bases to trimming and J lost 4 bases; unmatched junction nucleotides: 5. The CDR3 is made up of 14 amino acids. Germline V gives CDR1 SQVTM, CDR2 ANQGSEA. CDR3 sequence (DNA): TGCAGCGTTGGTGCAGCGGGGGTCACCGGGGAGCTGTTTTTT. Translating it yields CSVGAAGVTGELFF.

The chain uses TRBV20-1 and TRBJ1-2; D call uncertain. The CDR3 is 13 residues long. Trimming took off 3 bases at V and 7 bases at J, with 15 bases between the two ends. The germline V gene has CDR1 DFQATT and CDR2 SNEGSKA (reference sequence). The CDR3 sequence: CSASSAGSGGYTF. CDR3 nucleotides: TGCAGTGCTAGTTCGGCCGGGTCGGGTGGCTACACCTTC.

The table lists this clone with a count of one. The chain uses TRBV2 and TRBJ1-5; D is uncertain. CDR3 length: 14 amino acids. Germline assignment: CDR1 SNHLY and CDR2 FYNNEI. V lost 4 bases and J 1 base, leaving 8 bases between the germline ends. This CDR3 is CASSADTSNQPQHF. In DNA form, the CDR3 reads TGTGCCAGCAGTGCCGACACCAGCAATCAGCCCCAGCATTTT.

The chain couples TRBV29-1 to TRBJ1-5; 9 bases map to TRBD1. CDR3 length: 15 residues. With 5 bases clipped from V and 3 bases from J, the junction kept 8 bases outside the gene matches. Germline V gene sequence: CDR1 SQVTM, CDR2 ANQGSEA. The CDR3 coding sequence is TGCAGCGTTCGATTCGGGACAGGGAACAATCAGCCCCAGCATTTT. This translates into CSVRFGTGNNQPQHF.

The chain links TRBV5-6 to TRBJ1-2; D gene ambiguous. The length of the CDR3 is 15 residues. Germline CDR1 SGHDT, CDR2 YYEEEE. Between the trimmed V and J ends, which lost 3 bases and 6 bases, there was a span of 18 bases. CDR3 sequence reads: CASSWRASHMNGYTF. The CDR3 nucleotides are TGTGCCAGCAGCTGGAGGGCCAGTCACATGAATGGCTACACCTTC.

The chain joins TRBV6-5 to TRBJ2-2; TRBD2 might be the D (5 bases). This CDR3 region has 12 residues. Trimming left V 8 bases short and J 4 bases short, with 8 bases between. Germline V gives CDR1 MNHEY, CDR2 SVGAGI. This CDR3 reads CASHRGTGELFF. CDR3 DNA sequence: TGTGCCAGCCACCGGGGCACCGGGGAGCTGTTTTTT.

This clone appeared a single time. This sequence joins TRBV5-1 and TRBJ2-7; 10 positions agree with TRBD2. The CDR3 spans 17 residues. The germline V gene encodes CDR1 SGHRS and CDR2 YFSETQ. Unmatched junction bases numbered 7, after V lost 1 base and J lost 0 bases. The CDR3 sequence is CASSLSTSGTGSYEQYF. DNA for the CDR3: TGCGCCAGCAGCTTGTCCACTAGCGGGACTGGCTCCTACGAGCAGTACTTC. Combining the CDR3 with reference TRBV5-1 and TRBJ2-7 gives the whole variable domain KAGVTQTPRYLIKTRGQQVTLSCSPISGHRSVSWYQQTPGQGLQFLFEYFSETQRNKGNFPGRFSGRQFSNSRSEMNVSTLELGDSALYLCASSLSTSGTGSYEQYFGPGTRLTVT.

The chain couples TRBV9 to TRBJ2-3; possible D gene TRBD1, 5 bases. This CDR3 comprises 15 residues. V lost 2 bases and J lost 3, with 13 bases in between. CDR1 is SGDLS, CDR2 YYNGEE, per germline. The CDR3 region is CASSVQGMRTDTQYF. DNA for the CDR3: TGTGCCAGCAGCGTGCAGGGTATGAGGACAGATACGCAGTATTTT. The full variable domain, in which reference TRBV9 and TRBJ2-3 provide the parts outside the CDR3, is DSGVTQTPKHLITATGQRVTLRCSPRSGDLSVYWYQQSLDQGLQFLIQYYNGEERAKGNILERFSAQQFPDLHSELNLSSLELGDSALYFCASSVQGMRTDTQYFGPGTRLTVL.

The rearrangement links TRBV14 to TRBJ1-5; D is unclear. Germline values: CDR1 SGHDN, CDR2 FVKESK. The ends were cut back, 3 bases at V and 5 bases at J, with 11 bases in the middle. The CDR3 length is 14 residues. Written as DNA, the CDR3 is TGTGCCAGCAGCCAGTCCAGTCTAGATCAGCCCCAGCATTTT. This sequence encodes CASSQSSLDQPQHF. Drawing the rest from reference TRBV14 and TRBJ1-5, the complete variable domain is EAGVTQFPSHSVIEKGQTVTLRCDPISGHDNLYWYRRVMGKEIKFLLHFVKESKQDESGMPNNRFLAERTGGTYSTLKVQPAELEDSGVYFCASSQSSLDQPQHFGDGTRLSIL.

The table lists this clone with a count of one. CDR3 region: CASSTGDLSYNEQFF. The CDR3 DNA follows: TGCGCCAGCAGTACCGGGGATCTCTCCTACAATGAGCAGTTCTTC. This sequence joins TRBV5-1 and TRBJ2-1, with D perhaps TRBD2 (5 bases). The germline CDR1 and CDR2 sequences are SGHRS and YFSETQ. V was clipped by 5 bases and J by 0 bases, with 12 bases between them. The length of the CDR3 is 15 residues.

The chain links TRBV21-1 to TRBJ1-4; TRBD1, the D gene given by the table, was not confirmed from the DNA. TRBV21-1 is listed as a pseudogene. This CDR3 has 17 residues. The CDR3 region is CASSRKSPGRVGEKLFF. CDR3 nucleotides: TGTGCCAGCAGCAGAAAGTCCCCGGGCAGGGTAGGCGAAAAACTGTTTTTT.

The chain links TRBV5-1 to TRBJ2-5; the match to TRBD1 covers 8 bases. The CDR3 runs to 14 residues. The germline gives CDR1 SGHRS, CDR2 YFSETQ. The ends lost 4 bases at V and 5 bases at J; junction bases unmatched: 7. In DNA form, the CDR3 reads TGCGCCAGCAGCCGGGACCGACAGGGGGAGACCCAGTACTTC. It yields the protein CASSRDRQGETQYF.

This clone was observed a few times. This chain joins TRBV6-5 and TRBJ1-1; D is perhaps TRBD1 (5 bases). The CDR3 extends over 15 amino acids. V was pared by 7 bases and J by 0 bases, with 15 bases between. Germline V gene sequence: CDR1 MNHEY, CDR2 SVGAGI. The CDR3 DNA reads TGTGCCAGCACCGCCTCGGGGGTTATGAACACTGAAGCTTTCTTT. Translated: CASTASGVMNTEAFF.

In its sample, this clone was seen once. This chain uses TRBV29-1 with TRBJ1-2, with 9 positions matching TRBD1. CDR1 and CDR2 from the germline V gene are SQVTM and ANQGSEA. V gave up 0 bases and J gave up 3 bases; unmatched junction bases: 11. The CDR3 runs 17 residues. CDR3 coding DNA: TGCAGCGTTGAAGATCTCAGGACAGGGGACGCTCACTATGGCTACACCTTC. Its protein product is CSVEDLRTGDAHYGYTF.

The CDR3 here is CASSYSGGTTQETQYF. CDR3 coding DNA: TGTGCCAGCAGTTACTCGGGGGGGACCACTCAAGAGACCCAGTACTTC. V is TRBV6-2 or TRBV6-3 and J is TRBJ2-5; 7 bases line up with TRBD2. The CDR3 extends over 16 amino acids. CDR1 and CDR2 from the germline V gene are MNHEY and SVGEGT. The ends lost 0 bases at V and 2 bases at J; junction bases unmatched: 6.

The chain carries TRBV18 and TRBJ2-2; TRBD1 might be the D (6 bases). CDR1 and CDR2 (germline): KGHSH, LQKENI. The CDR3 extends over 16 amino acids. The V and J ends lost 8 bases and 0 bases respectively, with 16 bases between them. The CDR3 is CASQRQVIANTGELFF. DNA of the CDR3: TGTGCCAGCCAAAGACAGGTTATCGCGAACACCGGGGAGCTGTTTTTT.